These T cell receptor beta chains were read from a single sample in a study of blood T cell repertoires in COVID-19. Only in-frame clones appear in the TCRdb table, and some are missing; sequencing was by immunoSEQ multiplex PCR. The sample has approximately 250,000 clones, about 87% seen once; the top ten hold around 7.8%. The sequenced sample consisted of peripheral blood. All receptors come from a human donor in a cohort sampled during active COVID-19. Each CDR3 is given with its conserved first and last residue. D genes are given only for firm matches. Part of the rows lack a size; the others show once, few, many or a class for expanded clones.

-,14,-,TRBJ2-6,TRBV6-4,CASSARGGANVLTF,TGTGCCAGCAGTGCGCGCGGGGGGGCCAACGTCCTGACTTTC
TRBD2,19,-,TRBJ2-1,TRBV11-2,CASSLVLETSGRPSNEQFF,TGTGCCAGCAGCTTAGTACTGGAGACTAGCGGGAGACCCTCCAATGAGCAGTTCTTC
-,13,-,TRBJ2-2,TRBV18,CASSLQFTGELFF,TGTGCCAGCTCACTCCAGTTCACCGGGGAGCTGTTTTTT
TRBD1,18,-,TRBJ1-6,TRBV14,CASSHHSGTGVFGSPLHF,TGTGCCAGCAGCCATCACTCCGGGACAGGGGTTTTCGGGTCACCCCTCCACTTT
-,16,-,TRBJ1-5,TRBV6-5,CASSSGTGAANQPQHF,TGTGCCAGCAGTTCGGGGACGGGAGCAGCGAATCAGCCCCAGCATTTT
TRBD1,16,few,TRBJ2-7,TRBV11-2,CASSLAGTESSYEQYF,TGTGCCAGCAGCTTAGCCGGGACAGAGAGCTCCTACGAGCAGTACTTC
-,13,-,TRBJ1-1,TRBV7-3,CASSPTGNTEAFF,TGTGCCAGCAGCCCGACAGGGAACACTGAAGCTTTCTTT
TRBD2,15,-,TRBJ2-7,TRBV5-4,CASSFGGLAGALQYF,TGTGCCAGCAGCTTTGGAGGACTAGCGGGAGCATTGCAGTACTTC
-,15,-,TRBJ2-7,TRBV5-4,CASSGDLGGTYEQYF,TGTGCCAGCAGCGGGGACCTTGGGGGCACCTACGAGCAGTACTTC
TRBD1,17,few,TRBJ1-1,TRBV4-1,CASSQPRQGAHYTEAFF,TGCGCCAGCAGCCAACCCCGGCAGGGGGCGCATTACACTGAAGCTTTCTTT
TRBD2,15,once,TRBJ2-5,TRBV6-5,CASRTGGLDFETQYF,TGTGCCAGCAGGACGGGAGGCCTCGATTTTGAGACCCAGTACTTC
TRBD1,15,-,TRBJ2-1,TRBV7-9,CASSSMDRGRRGRFF,TGTGCCAGCAGCTCCATGGACAGGGGCCGCAGGGGGCGGTTCTTC
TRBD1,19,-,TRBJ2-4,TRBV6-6,CASSLTGQGPSLAKNIQYF,TGTGCCAGCAGCTTGACGGGACAGGGGCCATCTCTAGCCAAAAACATTCAGTACTTC
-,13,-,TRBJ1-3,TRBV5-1,CASSLLAGNTIYF,TGCGCCAGCAGCTTGTTAGCTGGAAACACCATATATTTT
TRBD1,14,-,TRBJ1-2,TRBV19,CASRKTGGVNGYTF,TGTGCCAGTAGGAAGACAGGGGGCGTTAATGGCTACACCTTC
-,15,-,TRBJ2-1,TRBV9,CASSASDSPYNEQFF,TGTGCCAGCAGCGCCTCAGACAGCCCCTACAATGAGCAGTTCTTC
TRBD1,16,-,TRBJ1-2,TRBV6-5,CASSLDRGLSSNGYTF,TGTGCCAGCAGTTTGGACAGGGGGCTTTCTTCGAATGGCTACACCTTC
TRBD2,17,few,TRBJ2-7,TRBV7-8,CASSSRPASGGPYEQYF,TGTGCCAGCAGCTCCCGTCCTGCTAGCGGGGGTCCCTACGAGCAGTACTTC
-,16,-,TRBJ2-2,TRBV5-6,CASSDTGLANTGELFF,TGTGCCAGCAGCGACACAGGGCTCGCGAACACCGGGGAGCTGTTTTTT
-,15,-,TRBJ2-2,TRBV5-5,CASSLQSSVSGELFF,TGTGCCAGCAGCTTGCAGTCTAGCGTTTCCGGGGAGCTGTTTTTT
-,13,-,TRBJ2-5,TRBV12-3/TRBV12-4,CASSLWGPETQYF,TGTGCCAGCAGTTTATGGGGGCCTGAGACCCAGTACTTC
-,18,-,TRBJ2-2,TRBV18,CASSLAGLGLANTGELFF,TGTGCCAGCTCACTCGCGGGGCTGGGATTGGCGAACACCGGGGAGCTGTTTTTT
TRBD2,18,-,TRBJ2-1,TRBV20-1,CSASGFFWGLATSDEQFF,TGCAGTGCTAGTGGTTTTTTCTGGGGACTAGCTACTTCCGATGAGCAGTTCTTC
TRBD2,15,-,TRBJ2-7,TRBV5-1,CASSLEGGYSYEQYF,TGCGCCAGCAGCTTGGAGGGAGGGTACTCCTACGAGCAGTACTTC
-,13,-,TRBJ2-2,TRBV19,CASSMAGSGELFF,TGTGCCAGTAGTATGGCGGGGTCCGGGGAGCTGTTTTTT
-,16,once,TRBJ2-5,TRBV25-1,CASSESRGTAKETQYF,TGTGCCAGCAGTGAAAGTCGGGGGACAGCAAAAGAGACCCAGTACTTC
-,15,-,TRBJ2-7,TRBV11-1,CASSSTPSFWSEQYF,TGTGCCAGCAGCTCGACCCCTAGCTTCTGGTCCGAGCAGTACTTC
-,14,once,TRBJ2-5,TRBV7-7,CASSLAGVGETQYF,TGTGCTAGCAGCCTCGCCGGAGTCGGCGAGACCCAGTACTTC
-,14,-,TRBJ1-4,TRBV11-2,CASSLRGSGEKLFF,TGTGCCAGCAGCTTACGGGGGAGCGGTGAAAAACTGTTTTTT
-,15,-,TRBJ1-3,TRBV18,CASSPQKMFGNTIYF,TGTGCCAGCTCACCTCAGAAAATGTTTGGAAACACCATATATTTT
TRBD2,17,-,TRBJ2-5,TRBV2,CASRGLAGGRNPETQYF,TGTGCCAGCAGAGGACTAGCGGGAGGGCGCAATCCAGAGACCCAGTACTTC
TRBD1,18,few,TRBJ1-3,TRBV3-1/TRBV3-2,CASSQGIIGGASGNTIYF,TGTGCCAGCAGCCAAGGGATTATAGGGGGCGCGTCTGGAAACACCATATATTTT
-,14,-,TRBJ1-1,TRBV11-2,CASSLSFLNTEAFF,TGTGCCAGCAGCTTAAGCTTTTTGAACACTGAAGCTTTCTTT
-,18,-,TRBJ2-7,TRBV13,CASSNMRTFLGFLDEQYF,TGTGCCAGCAGCAACATGCGGACATTCCTGGGGTTTCTCGACGAGCAGTACTTC
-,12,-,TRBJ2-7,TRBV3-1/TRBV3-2,CASSQVSYEQYF,TGTGCCAGCAGCCAAGTTAGCTACGAGCAGTACTTC
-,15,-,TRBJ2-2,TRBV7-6,CASSLDPIHTGELFF,TGTGCCAGCAGCTTAGATCCCATACATACCGGGGAGCTGTTTTTT
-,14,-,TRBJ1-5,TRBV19,CASTSGEIGQPQHF,TGTGCCAGTACCTCAGGGGAGATAGGTCAGCCCCAGCATTTT
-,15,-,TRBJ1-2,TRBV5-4,CASSLDGEVHYGYTF,TGTGCCAGCAGCTTGGACGGGGAGGTCCACTATGGCTACACCTTC
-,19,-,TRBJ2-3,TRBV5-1,CASSPRGLSQSLSTDTQYF,TGCGCCAGCAGCCCTCGAGGTTTATCCCAGTCCCTGAGCACAGATACGCAGTATTTT
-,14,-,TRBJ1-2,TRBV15,CATSRGGNNYGYTF,TGTGCCACCAGCAGAGGGGGCAATAACTATGGCTACACCTTC
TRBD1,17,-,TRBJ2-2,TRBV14,CASSQDWGQPNTGELFF,TGTGCCAGCAGCCAAGATTGGGGACAGCCGAACACCGGGGAGCTGTTTTTT
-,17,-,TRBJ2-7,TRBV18,CASSPPPGQPNSYEQYF,TGTGCCAGCTCACCTCCTCCTGGACAGCCCAACTCCTACGAGCAGTACTTC
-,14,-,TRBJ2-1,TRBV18,CASSPPGSYNEQFF,TGTGCCAGCTCACCCCCGGGGTCTTACAATGAGCAGTTCTTC